The clone carrying this TCR beta chain showed up just a few times. Its matching antigen is unknown. The data derive from a study of post-analysis software for immune sequencing data. Study-level points and caveats: About five TRBV segments were more frequent in patients than controls; TRBV5-6, TRBV5-1 and TRBV20-1 belonged to this group.

Included in the TCR beta cDNA libraries were unique molecular identifiers. Approximately 500,000 cDNA molecules were obtained per 1 to 10 million input T cells. TCRdb reprocessed the PCR reads with MiXCR, giving one entry per CDR3 protein. The sample yields hundreds of thousands of distinct CDR3 sequences, around 40% seen once. The germline gives CDR1 SGHRS, CDR2 YFSETQ. Between the trimmed V and J ends, which lost 0 bases and 3 bases, there was a span of 7 bases. CDR3 length: 14 amino acids. The TCR was taken from a girl under 18 with multiple sclerosis. This chain connects TRBV5-1 to TRBJ2-1; no firm D call. What was sequenced was blood. For the CDR3, the DNA is TGCGCCAGCAGCTTGGAGGCTGTCTACAATGAGCAGTTCTTC. Its translation is CASSLEAVYNEQFF.